This TCR beta chain was recovered during a study of immune characterization of retroperitoneal liposarcoma. TCRdb re-called the PCR reads with MiXCR, one entry per CDR3 protein. The sample lists about 19,000 distinct CDR3 sequences, more than 30% occurring once. The CDR3 length is 15 residues. Germline CDR1 reads LGHNT; CDR2 reads FRNRAP. The clonotype was recovered from a male donor with retroperitoneal liposarcoma. Sequencing was carried out using blood. The V and J genes are TRBV12-5 and TRBJ2-1, with a possible D match to TRBD1 (6 bases). The J call may be faulty, since TRBJ2-5 better matches the DNA end. The chain's CDR3 is CASGLEGTPQETQYF. DNA for the CDR3: TGTGCTAGTGGTTTGGAAGGGACACCCCAAGAGACCCAGTACTTC.